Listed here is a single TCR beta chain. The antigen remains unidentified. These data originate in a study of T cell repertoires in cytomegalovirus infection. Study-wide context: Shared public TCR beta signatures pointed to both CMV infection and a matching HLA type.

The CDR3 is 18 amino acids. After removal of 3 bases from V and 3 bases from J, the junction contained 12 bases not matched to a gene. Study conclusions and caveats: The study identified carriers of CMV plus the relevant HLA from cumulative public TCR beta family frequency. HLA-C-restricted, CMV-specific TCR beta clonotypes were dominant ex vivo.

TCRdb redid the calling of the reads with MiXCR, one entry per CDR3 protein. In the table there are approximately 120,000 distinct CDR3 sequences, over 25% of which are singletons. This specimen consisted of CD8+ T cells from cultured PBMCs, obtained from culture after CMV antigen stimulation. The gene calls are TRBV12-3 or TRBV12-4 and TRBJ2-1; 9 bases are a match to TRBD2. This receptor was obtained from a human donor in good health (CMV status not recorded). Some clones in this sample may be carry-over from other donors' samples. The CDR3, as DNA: TGTGCCAGCAGTTTTTTAGCGGGGGCGTCGAATTACTACAATGAGCAGTTCTTC. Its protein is CASSFLAGASNYYNEQFF.